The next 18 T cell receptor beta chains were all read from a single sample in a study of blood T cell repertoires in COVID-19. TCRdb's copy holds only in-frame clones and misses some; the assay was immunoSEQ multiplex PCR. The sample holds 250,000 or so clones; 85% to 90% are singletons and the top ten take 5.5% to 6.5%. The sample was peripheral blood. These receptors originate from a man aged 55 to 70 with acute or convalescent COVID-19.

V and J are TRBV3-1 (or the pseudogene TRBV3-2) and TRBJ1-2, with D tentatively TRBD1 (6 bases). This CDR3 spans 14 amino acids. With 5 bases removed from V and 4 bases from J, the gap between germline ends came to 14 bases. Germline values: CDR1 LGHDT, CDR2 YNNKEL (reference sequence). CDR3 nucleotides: TGTGCCAGCAGCACAGGGTCGGGCATCTATGGCTACACCTTC. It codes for CASSTGSGIYGYTF.

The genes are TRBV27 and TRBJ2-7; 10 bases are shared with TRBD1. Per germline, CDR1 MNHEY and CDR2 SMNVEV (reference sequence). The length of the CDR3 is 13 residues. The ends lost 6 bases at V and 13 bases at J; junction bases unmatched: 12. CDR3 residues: CASRAGDRGHLYF. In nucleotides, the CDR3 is TGTGCCAGCAGAGCCGGGGACAGGGGTCATTTATACTTC.

Here the CDR3 reads CATSRAGGVSGNTIYF. In DNA, the CDR3 is TGTGCCACCAGCAGAGCTGGAGGGGTCTCAGGAAACACCATATATTTT. This chain connects TRBV15 to TRBJ1-3, with a possible D match to TRBD1 (5 bases). This CDR3 is built from 16 residues. Germline CDR1 is LNHNV and CDR2 is YYDKDF (reference sequence). Between the trimmed V and J ends, which lost 1 base and 4 bases, there was a span of 14 bases.

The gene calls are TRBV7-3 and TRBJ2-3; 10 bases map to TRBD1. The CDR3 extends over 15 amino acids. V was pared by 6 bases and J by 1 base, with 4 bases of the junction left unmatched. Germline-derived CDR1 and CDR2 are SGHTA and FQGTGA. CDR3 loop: CASSPDRGRTDTQYF. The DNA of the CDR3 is TGTGCCAGCAGTCCCGACAGGGGGCGCACAGATACGCAGTATTTT.

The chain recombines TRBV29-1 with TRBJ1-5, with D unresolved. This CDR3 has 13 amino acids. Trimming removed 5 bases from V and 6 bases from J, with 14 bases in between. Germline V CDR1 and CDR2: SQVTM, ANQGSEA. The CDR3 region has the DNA TGCAGCGTTTCGGACGGGCGGGCTCAGCCCCAGCATTTT. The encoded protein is CSVSDGRAQPQHF.

CDR3 nucleotide sequence: TGTGCCAGCAGCTTGGATTTTGGACAGGGGAGCTCCTACGAGCAGTACTTC. Protein sequence: CASSLDFGQGSSYEQYF. This rearrangement joins TRBV5-8 to TRBJ2-7; 9 bases align to TRBD1. Looked up from germline, CDR1 is SGHTS and CDR2 is YDEGEE. V dropped 0 bases and J dropped 0; count of bases not matched to a gene: 7. This CDR3 region has 17 residues. Based on the CDR3 plus reference TRBV5-8 and TRBJ2-7, the full variable domain is EAGVTQSPTHLIKTRGQQATLRCSPISGHTSVYWYQQALGLGLQFLLWYDEGEERNRGNFPPRFSGRQFPNYSSELNVNALELEDSALYLCASSLDFGQGSSYEQYFGPGTRLTVT.

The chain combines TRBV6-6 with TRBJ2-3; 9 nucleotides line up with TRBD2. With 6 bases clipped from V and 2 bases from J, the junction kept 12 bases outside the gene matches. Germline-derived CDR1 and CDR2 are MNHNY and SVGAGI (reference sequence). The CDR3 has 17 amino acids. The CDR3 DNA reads TGTGCCAGCAGCCGAAGTTCGGCGGGAGGGGTCACAGATACGCAGTATTTT. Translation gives CASSRSSAGGVTDTQYF.

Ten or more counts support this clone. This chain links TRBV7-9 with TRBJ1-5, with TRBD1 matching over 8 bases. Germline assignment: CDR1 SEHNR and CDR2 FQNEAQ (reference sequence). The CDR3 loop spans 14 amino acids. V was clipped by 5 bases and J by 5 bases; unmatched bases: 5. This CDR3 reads CASSLGTGYQPQHF. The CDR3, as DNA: TGTGCCAGCAGCCTCGGGACAGGCTATCAGCCCCAGCATTTT.

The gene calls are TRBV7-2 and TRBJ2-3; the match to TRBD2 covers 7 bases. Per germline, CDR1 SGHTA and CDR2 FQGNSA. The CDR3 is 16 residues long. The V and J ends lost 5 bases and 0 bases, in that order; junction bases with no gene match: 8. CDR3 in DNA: TGTGCCAGCAGCCCCTCTAGCGGCGGGAGCACAGATACGCAGTATTTT. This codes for CASSPSSGGSTDTQYF.

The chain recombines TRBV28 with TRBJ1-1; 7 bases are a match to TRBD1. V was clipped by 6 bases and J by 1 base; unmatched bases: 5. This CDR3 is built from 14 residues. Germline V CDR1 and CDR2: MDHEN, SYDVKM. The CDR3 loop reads CASRPGTENTEAFF. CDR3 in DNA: TGTGCCAGCAGACCCGGGACAGAGAACACTGAAGCTTTCTTT.

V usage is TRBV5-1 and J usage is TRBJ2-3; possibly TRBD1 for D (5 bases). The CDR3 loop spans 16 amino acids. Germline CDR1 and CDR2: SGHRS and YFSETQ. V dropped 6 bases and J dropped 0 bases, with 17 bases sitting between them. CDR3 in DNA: TGCGCCAGCATTGCGTCAGGGTCTCTTAGCACAGATACGCAGTATTTT. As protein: CASIASGSLSTDTQYF.

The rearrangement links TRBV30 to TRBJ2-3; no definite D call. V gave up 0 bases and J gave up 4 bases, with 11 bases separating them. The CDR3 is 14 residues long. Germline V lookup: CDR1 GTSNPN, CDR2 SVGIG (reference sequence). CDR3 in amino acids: CAWSVNSAADTQYF. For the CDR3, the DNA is TGTGCCTGGAGTGTAAACAGTGCAGCAGATACGCAGTATTTT.

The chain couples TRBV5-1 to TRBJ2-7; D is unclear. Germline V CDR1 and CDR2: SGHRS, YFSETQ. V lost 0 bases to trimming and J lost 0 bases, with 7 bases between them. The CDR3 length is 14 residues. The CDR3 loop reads CASSLGRVSYEQYF. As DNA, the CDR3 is TGCGCCAGCAGCTTGGGTCGGGTCTCCTACGAGCAGTACTTC.

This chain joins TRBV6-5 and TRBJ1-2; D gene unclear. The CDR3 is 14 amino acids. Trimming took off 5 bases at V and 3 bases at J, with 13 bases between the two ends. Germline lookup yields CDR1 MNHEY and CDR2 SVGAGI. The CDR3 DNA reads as TGTGCCAGCAGTCCCGGGAGGGTGGACTATGGCTACACCTTC. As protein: CASSPGRVDYGYTF.

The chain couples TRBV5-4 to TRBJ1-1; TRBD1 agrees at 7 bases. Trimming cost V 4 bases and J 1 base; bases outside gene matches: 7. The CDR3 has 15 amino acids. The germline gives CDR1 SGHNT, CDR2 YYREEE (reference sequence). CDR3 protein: CASSPARQGNTEAFF. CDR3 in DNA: TGTGCCAGCAGCCCAGCCCGACAGGGGAACACTGAAGCTTTCTTT. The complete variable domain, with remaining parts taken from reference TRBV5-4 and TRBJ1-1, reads ETGVTQSPTHLIKTRGQQVTLRCSSQSGHNTVSWYQQALGQGPQFIFQYYREEENGRGNFPPRFSGLQFPNYSSELNVNALELDDSALYLCASSPARQGNTEAFFGQGTRLTVV.

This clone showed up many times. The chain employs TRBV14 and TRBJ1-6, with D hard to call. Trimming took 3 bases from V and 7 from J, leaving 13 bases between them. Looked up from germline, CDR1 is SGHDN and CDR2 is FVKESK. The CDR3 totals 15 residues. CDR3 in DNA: TGTGCCAGCAGCCAGTCGCTCCGGGAAAATTCACCCCTCCACTTT. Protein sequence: CASSQSLRENSPLHF.

CDR3: CAISDRNEQYF. CDR3 nucleotides: TGTGCCATCAGTGATAGAAACGAGCAGTACTTC. The chain employs TRBV10-3 and TRBJ2-7; no definite D call. The V and J ends lost 3 bases and 5 bases respectively, with 5 bases between them. The CDR3 consists of 11 residues. Germline values: CDR1 ENHRY, CDR2 SYGVKD.

The CDR3 loop is CSVDTPGLGASYEQYF. The CDR3 DNA sequence: TGCAGCGTTGACACACCGGGACTAGGGGCCTCCTACGAGCAGTACTTC. The chain couples TRBV29-1 to TRBJ2-7; 8 nucleotides line up with TRBD2. V trimming: 3 bases; J trimming: 0 bases; junction bases outside the gene matches: 10. Germline CDR1 and CDR2: SQVTM and ANQGSEA. The CDR3 totals 16 residues.